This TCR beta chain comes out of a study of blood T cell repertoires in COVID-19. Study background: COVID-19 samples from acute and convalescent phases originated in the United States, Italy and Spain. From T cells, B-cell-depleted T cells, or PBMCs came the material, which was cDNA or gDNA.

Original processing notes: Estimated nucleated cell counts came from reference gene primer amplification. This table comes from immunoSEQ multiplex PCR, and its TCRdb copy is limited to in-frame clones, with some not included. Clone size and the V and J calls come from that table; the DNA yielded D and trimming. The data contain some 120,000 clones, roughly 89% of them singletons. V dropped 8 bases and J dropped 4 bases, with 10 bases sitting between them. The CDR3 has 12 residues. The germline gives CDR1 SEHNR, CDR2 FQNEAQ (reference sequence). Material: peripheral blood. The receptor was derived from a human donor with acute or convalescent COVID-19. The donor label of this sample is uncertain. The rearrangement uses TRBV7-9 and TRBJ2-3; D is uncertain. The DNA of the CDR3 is TGTGCCAGCGCCCTAACAGCAGATACGCAGTATTTT. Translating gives CASALTADTQYF.